This is a list of T cell receptor beta chains from one sample in a study of cytomegalovirus exposure and HLA in healthy donors. Generated by immunoSEQ multiplex PCR, the TCRdb table keeps only in-frame clones and is missing some. Seen here are about 88,000 clones, roughly 96% observed once, and the top ten hold about 0.8%. The sequencing sample was made of PBMCs. These receptor sequences come from a man between 18 and 35 years old in good health and CMV-seronegative. The CDR3 runs from the conserved cysteine through the conserved F or W. The D gene is left open where the match is weak. Size is stated for part of the rows, as once, few or many counts, or as a class when the clone is expanded.

D | J | V | size | DNA | CDR3
- | TRBJ1-5 | TRBV7-6 | - | TGTGCCAGCAGCCCTCGGGGCGGGGGTCCTCAGCCCCAGCATTTT | CASSPRGGGPQPQHF
- | TRBJ1-5 | TRBV28 | - | TGTGCCAGCAGCCCGCATGAGGGGGATGGCAATCAGCCCCAGCATTTT | CASSPHEGDGNQPQHF
- | TRBJ2-1 | TRBV4-1 | - | TGCGCCAGCAGCCTAATCGGGGCCTACAATGAGCAGTTCTTC | CASSLIGAYNEQFF
- | TRBJ2-1 | TRBV7-2 | - | TGTGCCAGCAGCCTCCGTTCGGGCAATGAGCAGTTCTTC | CASSLRSGNEQFF
- | TRBJ2-7 | TRBV5-6 | - | TGTGCCAGCAGCTTTATTGGAGCGGTAGCCTACGAGCAGTACTTC | CASSFIGAVAYEQYF
- | TRBJ1-2 | TRBV29-1 | once | TGCAGCGTCCGAGAGAGACGGGGAGGGTATGGCTACACCTTC | CSVRERRGGYGYTF
- | TRBJ1-5 | TRBV27 | - | TGTGCCAGCAGTTTTGCAACAGACAATCAGCCCCAGCATTTT | CASSFATDNQPQHF
- | TRBJ2-2 | TRBV6-1 | - | TGTGCCAGTCTACAGGGCGGTCGCGACACCGGGGAGCTGTTTTTT | CASLQGGRDTGELFF
TRBD1 | TRBJ2-1 | TRBV28 | once | TGTGCCAGCAGGCGGACAGGGTATGGTTATAATGAGCAGTTCTTC | CASRRTGYGYNEQFF
- | TRBJ2-7 | TRBV27 | - | TGTGCCAGCGTTGGGAGAAGGTACGAGCAGTACTTC | CASVGRRYEQYF
TRBD1 | TRBJ1-5 | TRBV27 | - | TGTGCCAGCAGTTTTGACAGGGGGGATCAGCCCCAGCATTTT | CASSFDRGDQPQHF
TRBD2 | TRBJ2-3 | TRBV5-4 | - | TGTGCCAGCAAGGTAGCGGGAGGGCCCTCGTTGGATACGCAGTATTTT | CASKVAGGPSLDTQYF
- | TRBJ1-2 | TRBV19 | - | TGTGCCAGTAGGCGTTCCCCAGGACAGATCAACTATGGCTACACCTTC | CASRRSPGQINYGYTF
- | TRBJ2-5 | TRBV4-1 | - | TGCGCCAGCAGCCAAGATTTGAGACTTCAAGAGACCCAGTACTTC | CASSQDLRLQETQYF
TRBD1 | TRBJ1-2 | TRBV18 | - | TGTGCCAGCTCACCATTGGACAGGGGGGGATCTAACTATGGCTACACCTTC | CASSPLDRGGSNYGYTF
- | TRBJ2-2 | TRBV6-1 | - | TGTGCCAGCAGTGAACAGGGCGGCGGGGAGCTGTTTTTT | CASSEQGGGELFF